This TCR beta chain was captured by sequencing in a study of cytomegalovirus exposure and HLA in healthy donors. CDR3 length: 15 residues. Germline V gene data show CDR1 as PRHDT and CDR2 as FYEKMQ (reference sequence). V shed 2 bases, J shed 3 bases, and the junction held 7 bases outside the gene matches. PCR involved 60 Vbeta and 13 Jbeta primers. Profiled with immunoSEQ multiplex PCR; TCRdb holds only in-frame clones, not every one. The sample contains around 150,000 clones, 80% of which appear only once. The specimen sequenced was PBMCs. This rearrangement joins TRBV13 to TRBJ2-7, with TRBD2 matching over 7 bases. The clonotype comes from a young man in good health and CMV-seronegative. The CDR3 DNA is TGTGCCAGCAGCTTATTGAGCGGGGTCGACTACGAGCAGTACTTC. It specifies CASSLLSGVDYEQYF.